This is a list of T cell receptor beta chains from one sample in a study of OX40 agonist ivuxolimab in advanced cancers. The method was immunoSEQ multiplex PCR; TCRdb's version includes in-frame clones alone and lacks a portion of them. The repertoire holds fewer than 30,000 clones, with around 86% as singletons. The specimen was CD4+ or CD8+ T cells sorted from blood, collected in a trial of the OX40 agonist ivuxolimab. Receptors originate from an adult with an advanced solid tumor such as melanoma, head and neck, liver or kidney cancer. Both conserved end residues are part of each CDR3. Fields, in order: V gene, J gene, D gene, clone size, CDR3 protein, CDR3 DNA. A D gene is named only where the DNA matches it firmly. Rows may omit the clone size; those that give it use once, few, many or a size class.

v_call: TRBV6-5
j_call: TRBJ2-7
d_call: .
clone_size: .
cdr3_aa: CASSYSSGYSYEQYF
cdr3_nt: TGTGCCAGCAGTTACTCATCAGGGTACTCCTACGAGCAGTACTTC

v_call: TRBV27
j_call: TRBJ1-2
d_call: TRBD1
clone_size: .
cdr3_aa: CASSPFPQGFGGYTF
cdr3_nt: TGTGCCAGCAGTCCATTCCCACAGGGGTTTGGTGGCTACACCTTC

v_call: TRBV19
j_call: TRBJ2-7
d_call: .
clone_size: .
cdr3_aa: CASSMTVTYEQYF
cdr3_nt: TGTGCCAGTAGCATGACAGTAACCTACGAGCAGTACTTC

v_call: TRBV28
j_call: TRBJ2-1
d_call: TRBD1
clone_size: .
cdr3_aa: CASQDRGLGNEQFF
cdr3_nt: TGTGCCAGCCAAGACAGGGGGTTGGGGAATGAGCAGTTCTTC

v_call: TRBV11-3
j_call: TRBJ2-2
d_call: TRBD1
clone_size: .
cdr3_aa: CASSGPYRDRVNTGELFF
cdr3_nt: TGTGCCAGCAGCGGCCCATACCGGGACAGGGTCAACACCGGGGAGCTGTTTTTT

v_call: TRBV29-1
j_call: TRBJ2-7
d_call: .
clone_size: .
cdr3_aa: CSVETGASYEQYF
cdr3_nt: TGCAGCGTTGAAACCGGGGCGTCCTACGAGCAGTACTTC

v_call: TRBV7-6
j_call: TRBJ2-7
d_call: .
clone_size: .
cdr3_aa: CASSLVGREQYF
cdr3_nt: TGTGCCAGCAGCTTAGTAGGCAGAGAGCAGTACTTC

v_call: TRBV11-1
j_call: TRBJ1-1
d_call: TRBD1
clone_size: .
cdr3_aa: CASSFTGAGTEAFF
cdr3_nt: TGTGCCAGCAGCTTCACAGGGGCTGGCACTGAAGCTTTCTTT

v_call: TRBV7-2
j_call: TRBJ2-7
d_call: .
clone_size: .
cdr3_aa: CASSLASGRTSFYEQYF
cdr3_nt: TGTGCCAGCAGCTTGGCCTCGGGACGGACTTCCTTTTACGAGCAGTACTTC

v_call: TRBV9
j_call: TRBJ2-3
d_call: TRBD1
clone_size: .
cdr3_aa: CASSEWTGVTDTQYF
cdr3_nt: TGTGCCAGCAGCGAATGGACAGGGGTTACAGATACGCAGTATTTT

v_call: TRBV13
j_call: TRBJ2-7
d_call: TRBD1
clone_size: .
cdr3_aa: CASSPRDRAPYEQYF
cdr3_nt: TGTGCCAGCAGCCCCCGGGACAGGGCTCCCTACGAGCAGTACTTC

v_call: TRBV6-6
j_call: TRBJ1-3
d_call: .
clone_size: few
cdr3_aa: CASSIAYSGNTIYF
cdr3_nt: TGTGCCAGCAGTATTGCCTACTCTGGAAACACCATATATTTT

v_call: TRBV2
j_call: TRBJ2-1
d_call: .
clone_size: .
cdr3_aa: CASSTREEQFF
cdr3_nt: TGTGCCAGCAGTACTAGGGAGGAGCAGTTCTTC

v_call: TRBV6-6
j_call: TRBJ2-2
d_call: TRBD2
clone_size: .
cdr3_aa: CASSDTSGPTGELFF
cdr3_nt: TGTGCCAGCAGTGATACTAGCGGACCAACCGGGGAGCTGTTTTTT

v_call: TRBV7-9
j_call: TRBJ1-1
d_call: TRBD1
clone_size: .
cdr3_aa: CASSLPQGMNTEAFF
cdr3_nt: TGTGCCAGCAGCCTCCCACAGGGGATGAACACTGAAGCTTTCTTT

v_call: TRBV7-9
j_call: TRBJ2-5
d_call: .
clone_size: .
cdr3_aa: CASSSLYETQYF
cdr3_nt: TGTGCCAGCAGCTCCCTTTACGAGACCCAGTACTTC

v_call: TRBV30
j_call: TRBJ2-7
d_call: .
clone_size: once
cdr3_aa: CAWSLARGDEQYF
cdr3_nt: TGTGCCTGGAGTCTAGCAAGGGGGGACGAGCAGTACTTC

v_call: TRBV5-1
j_call: TRBJ1-1
d_call: .
clone_size: once
cdr3_aa: CASSFSSPNTEAFF
cdr3_nt: TGCGCCAGCAGCTTTTCCTCCCCGAACACTGAAGCTTTCTTT

v_call: TRBV28
j_call: TRBJ2-5
d_call: .
clone_size: .
cdr3_aa: CASRAGLLEDF
cdr3_nt: TGTGCCAGCAGGGCCGGGTTACTAGAAGACTTC

v_call: TRBV9
j_call: TRBJ1-1
d_call: .
clone_size: few
cdr3_aa: CASSGSNTEAFF
cdr3_nt: TGTGCCAGCAGCGGTTCGAACACTGAAGCTTTCTTT

v_call: TRBV6-5
j_call: TRBJ2-5
d_call: .
clone_size: .
cdr3_aa: CASSYSGEETQYF
cdr3_nt: TGTGCCAGCAGTTATTCAGGGGAGGAGACCCAGTACTTC

v_call: TRBV28
j_call: TRBJ1-5
d_call: TRBD1
clone_size: .
cdr3_aa: CASSSDRADNQPQHF
cdr3_nt: TGTGCCAGCAGCTCCGACAGGGCAGACAATCAGCCCCAGCATTTT

v_call: TRBV2
j_call: TRBJ2-3
d_call: .
clone_size: once
cdr3_aa: CASGPPDTQYF
cdr3_nt: TGTGCCAGCGGCCCCCCAGATACGCAGTATTTT

v_call: TRBV29-1
j_call: TRBJ2-2
d_call: .
clone_size: .
cdr3_aa: CSVEGGWTGELFF
cdr3_nt: TGCAGCGTTGAAGGGGGGTGGACCGGGGAGCTGTTTTTT

v_call: TRBV6-6
j_call: TRBJ2-5
d_call: .
clone_size: .
cdr3_aa: CASSYSDPGTQYF
cdr3_nt: TGTGCCAGCAGTTACTCTGACCCCGGGACCCAGTACTTC

v_call: TRBV6-5
j_call: TRBJ1-2
d_call: .
clone_size: many
cdr3_aa: CASSYLTLHGYTF
cdr3_nt: TGTGCCAGCAGTTACCTGACCCTCCATGGCTACACCTTC

v_call: TRBV29-1
j_call: TRBJ2-1
d_call: .
clone_size: .
cdr3_aa: CSLGGRDGVDYNEQFF
cdr3_nt: TGCAGCCTTGGGGGGCGCGATGGGGTGGACTACAATGAGCAGTTCTTC

v_call: TRBV27
j_call: TRBJ2-1
d_call: .
clone_size: .
cdr3_aa: CASSSQVTSYNEQFF
cdr3_nt: TGTGCCAGCAGCTCCCAGGTGACATCCTACAATGAGCAGTTCTTC

v_call: TRBV28
j_call: TRBJ2-2
d_call: .
clone_size: once
cdr3_aa: CASTHLPPGLRSGELFF
cdr3_nt: TGTGCCAGCACTCACCTCCCTCCGGGCCTCCGCTCCGGGGAGCTGTTTTTT

v_call: TRBV13
j_call: TRBJ2-7
d_call: .
clone_size: .
cdr3_aa: CASSLFRETSNDEQYF
cdr3_nt: TGTGCCAGCAGCTTATTCCGAGAGACCTCGAACGACGAGCAGTACTTC

v_call: TRBV7-6
j_call: TRBJ1-1
d_call: .
clone_size: .
cdr3_aa: CASSLLVVNTEAFF
cdr3_nt: TGTGCCAGCAGCTTACTTGTCGTTAACACTGAAGCTTTCTTT

v_call: TRBV30
j_call: TRBJ2-3
d_call: TRBD2
clone_size: .
cdr3_aa: CAWTPEQGLAGGSAGTQYF
cdr3_nt: TGTGCCTGGACTCCGGAGCAGGGACTAGCGGGGGGGTCGGCGGGTACGCAGTATTTT

v_call: TRBV7-9
j_call: TRBJ1-1
d_call: .
clone_size: .
cdr3_aa: CASSLGTVGPSTEAFF
cdr3_nt: TGTGCCAGCAGCTTAGGGACTGTGGGGCCTAGCACTGAAGCTTTCTTT

v_call: TRBV29-1
j_call: TRBJ1-5
d_call: .
clone_size: .
cdr3_aa: CSVGEGLGQPQHF
cdr3_nt: TGCAGCGTTGGGGAGGGGTTGGGACAGCCCCAGCATTTT

v_call: TRBV19
j_call: TRBJ1-6
d_call: TRBD1
clone_size: few
cdr3_aa: CASSRGTGPNSPLHF
cdr3_nt: TGTGCCAGTAGTAGAGGGACAGGGCCGAATTCACCCCTCCACTTT

v_call: TRBV7-3
j_call: TRBJ1-2
d_call: TRBD1
clone_size: .
cdr3_aa: CASSLGQGAGGYTF
cdr3_nt: TGTGCCAGCAGCTTGGGACAGGGGGCGGGTGGCTACACCTTC

v_call: TRBV27
j_call: TRBJ1-1
d_call: TRBD1
clone_size: .
cdr3_aa: CASSPLDRDEAFF
cdr3_nt: TGTGCCAGCAGTCCCCTGGACAGGGATGAAGCTTTCTTT

v_call: TRBV29-1
j_call: TRBJ1-2
d_call: .
clone_size: .
cdr3_aa: CSVSGGGNYGYTF
cdr3_nt: TGCAGCGTCTCTGGCGGGGGTAACTATGGCTACACCTTC

v_call: TRBV7-9
j_call: TRBJ2-6
d_call: .
clone_size: .
cdr3_aa: CASSLDLLSSGANVLTF
cdr3_nt: TGTGCCAGCAGCTTAGATCTGCTTTCCTCTGGGGCCAACGTCCTGACTTTC

v_call: TRBV11-2
j_call: TRBJ2-7
d_call: .
clone_size: .
cdr3_aa: CASSRGGSYEQYF
cdr3_nt: TGTGCCAGCAGCAGAGGGGGGTCCTACGAGCAGTACTTC

v_call: TRBV7-9
j_call: TRBJ2-1
d_call: .
clone_size: .
cdr3_aa: CASSLGGDSSSYNEQFF
cdr3_nt: TGTGCCAGCAGCTTAGGAGGGGATTCGAGCTCCTACAATGAGCAGTTCTTC

v_call: TRBV29-1
j_call: TRBJ1-2
d_call: .
clone_size: .
cdr3_aa: CSVGRDDYGYTF
cdr3_nt: TGCAGCGTTGGAAGAGATGACTATGGCTACACCTTC

v_call: TRBV29-1
j_call: TRBJ2-3
d_call: TRBD2
clone_size: .
cdr3_aa: CSVYGTSGGQYF
cdr3_nt: TGCAGCGTTTACGGGACTAGCGGGGGGCAGTATTTT

v_call: TRBV15
j_call: TRBJ2-1
d_call: .
clone_size: .
cdr3_aa: CATSSSNRADEQFF
cdr3_nt: TGTGCCACCAGCAGTAGTAACAGGGCTGATGAGCAGTTCTTC

v_call: TRBV7-6
j_call: TRBJ2-2
d_call: TRBD1
clone_size: once
cdr3_aa: CASSYWDRGQSGELFF
cdr3_nt: TGTGCCAGCAGCTATTGGGACAGGGGGCAGAGCGGGGAGCTGTTTTTT

v_call: TRBV9
j_call: TRBJ2-6
d_call: TRBD2
clone_size: .
cdr3_aa: CASSVAGGRFSGANVLTF
cdr3_nt: TGTGCCAGCAGCGTAGCGGGGGGGAGGTTCTCTGGGGCCAACGTCCTGACTTTC

v_call: TRBV9
j_call: TRBJ1-5
d_call: .
clone_size: .
cdr3_aa: CASSLDSMGQPQHF
cdr3_nt: TGTGCCAGCAGTCTAGACAGTATGGGGCAGCCCCAGCATTTT

v_call: TRBV28
j_call: TRBJ2-7
d_call: TRBD1
clone_size: .
cdr3_aa: CASSPLPQLTGSYEQYF
cdr3_nt: TGTGCCAGCAGCCCCCTCCCCCAATTGACAGGGAGCTACGAGCAGTACTTC

v_call: TRBV19
j_call: TRBJ2-6
d_call: .
clone_size: .
cdr3_aa: CASSTEPGANVLTF
cdr3_nt: TGTGCCAGTAGCACCGAGCCCGGGGCCAACGTCCTGACTTTC

v_call: TRBV19
j_call: TRBJ1-1
d_call: .
clone_size: few
cdr3_aa: CASSRVTEAFF
cdr3_nt: TGTGCCAGTAGTCGGGTCACTGAAGCTTTCTTT

v_call: TRBV9
j_call: TRBJ2-5
d_call: .
clone_size: .
cdr3_aa: CASSLRETQYF
cdr3_nt: TGTGCCAGCAGCCTCCGGGAGACCCAGTACTTC

v_call: TRBV30
j_call: TRBJ2-3
d_call: TRBD1
clone_size: .
cdr3_aa: CALDRGRGDTQYF
cdr3_nt: TGTGCTTTGGACAGGGGAAGGGGAGATACGCAGTATTTT

v_call: TRBV6-4
j_call: TRBJ1-5
d_call: .
clone_size: .
cdr3_aa: CASSPQGPFSNQPQHF
cdr3_nt: TGTGCCAGCAGTCCACAGGGCCCCTTTAGCAATCAGCCCCAGCATTTT

v_call: TRBV28
j_call: TRBJ1-2
d_call: .
clone_size: .
cdr3_aa: CASSGGRIYGYTF
cdr3_nt: TGTGCCAGCAGTGGGGGACGGATCTATGGCTACACCTTC